Shown below are 5 T cell receptor beta chains from a single sample sequenced in a study of T-cell reconstitution after alpha-beta-depleted transplantation in children. As it was prepared, the TCRbeta library received unique molecular identifiers. Each CDR3 protein gets one entry after TCRdb re-called the PCR reads with MiXCR. The sample lists 700,000 to 950,000 distinct CDR3 sequences, under 20% seen once, with roughly 4.8% in the top ten. Specimen: PBMCs, mostly from graft donor cells, collected 360 days after TCRalphabeta/CD19-depleted stem cell transplant. The receptor set was obtained from a male patient aged 10 to 17 who had a stem cell transplant for acute lymphoblastic leukemia, so the T cells may come from the graft donor.

There are a few counts of this clonotype. This chain connects TRBV4-2 to TRBJ2-1; TRBD2 matches 7 bases. The CDR3 runs 15 residues. V lost 1 base and J lost 3; bases outside the gene matches: 3. From germline, CDR1 is LGHNA and CDR2 YNFKEQ. CDR3 coding DNA: TGTGCCAGCAGCCAAGTGGGGACTAACTACAATGAGCAGTTCTTC. Translating gives CASSQVGTNYNEQFF.

The count of this clonotype is one. The chain employs TRBV19 and TRBJ2-1, with a tentative D call TRBD2 (6 bases). The germline V gene encodes CDR1 LNHDA and CDR2 SQIVND (reference sequence). CDR3 length equals 16 residues. The germline V and J ends were trimmed by 6 bases and 2 bases, with 17 bases remaining between them. The CDR3 region has the DNA TGTGCCAGTAGCTCCGCGAGGAGGGGACCCTACAATGAGCAGTTCTTC. Its protein product is CASSSARRGPYNEQFF.

V and J are TRBV24-1 and TRBJ2-3; D may correspond to TRBD1 or TRBD2 (6 bases each). V was pared by 6 bases and J by 5 bases, with 11 bases between. This CDR3 contains 13 residues. Germline loops: CDR1 KGHDR, CDR2 SFDVKD. CDR3: CATSQGRRDTQYF. The CDR3 DNA reads as TGTGCCACCAGTCAGGGGAGGCGAGATACGCAGTATTTT.

This clonotype showed up many times. This sequence joins TRBV24-1 and TRBJ1-5, with 11 bases matching TRBD1. CDR3 length: 16 residues. Germline assignment: CDR1 KGHDR and CDR2 SFDVKD. J lost 5 bases, V lost 7 bases, and 9 bases had no gene match. The CDR3 DNA reads TGTGCCACCAGCCCATCAGGGACAGGGGGAGATCAGCCCCAGCATTTT. This gives the protein CATSPSGTGGDQPQHF.

This clonotype was recorded many times. This chain connects TRBV9 to TRBJ2-4, with 7 bases that match TRBD2. The trim removed 2 bases at V and 8 bases at J, leaving 7 bases unmatched. Germline loops: CDR1 SGDLS, CDR2 YYNGEE. The CDR3 is 14 amino acids. This chain's CDR3 is CASSVRGRGDIQYF. CDR3 DNA: TGTGCCAGCAGCGTTCGCGGGAGAGGGGACATTCAGTACTTC.